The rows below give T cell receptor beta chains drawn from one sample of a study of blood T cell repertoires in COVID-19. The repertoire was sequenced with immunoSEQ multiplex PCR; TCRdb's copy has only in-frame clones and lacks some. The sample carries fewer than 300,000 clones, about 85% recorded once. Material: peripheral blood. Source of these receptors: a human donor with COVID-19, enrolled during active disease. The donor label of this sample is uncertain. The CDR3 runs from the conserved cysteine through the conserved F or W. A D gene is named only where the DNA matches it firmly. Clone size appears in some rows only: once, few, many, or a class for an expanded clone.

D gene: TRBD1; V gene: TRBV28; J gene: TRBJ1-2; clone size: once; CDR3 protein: CANRDRVNFGYTF; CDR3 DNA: TGTGCCAATCGGGACAGGGTGAACTTCGGCTACACCTTC
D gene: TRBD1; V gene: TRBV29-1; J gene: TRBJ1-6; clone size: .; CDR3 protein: CSVGTGNYNSPLHF; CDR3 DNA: TGCAGCGTGGGGACAGGGAACTATAATTCACCCCTCCACTTT
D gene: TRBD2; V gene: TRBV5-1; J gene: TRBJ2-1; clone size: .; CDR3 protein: CASSRTSGRHEQFF; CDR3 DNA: TGCGCCAGCAGCCGGACTAGCGGGAGGCATGAGCAGTTCTTC
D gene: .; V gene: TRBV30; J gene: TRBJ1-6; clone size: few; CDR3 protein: CAWSSGAANSPLHF; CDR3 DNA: TGTGCCTGGAGTTCAGGGGCGGCCAATTCACCCCTCCACTTT
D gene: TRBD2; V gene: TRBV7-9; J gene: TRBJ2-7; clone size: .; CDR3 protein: CASSLEEAGASYEQYF; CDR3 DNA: TGTGCCAGCAGCTTAGAGGAGGCGGGAGCCTCCTACGAGCAGTACTTC
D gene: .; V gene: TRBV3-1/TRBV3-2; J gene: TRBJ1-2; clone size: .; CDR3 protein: CASSQEGLNYGYTF; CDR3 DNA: TGTGCCAGCAGCCAAGAAGGACTTAACTATGGCTACACCTTC
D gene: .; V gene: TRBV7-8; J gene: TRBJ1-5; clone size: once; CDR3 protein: CASSLSGIRHQPQHF; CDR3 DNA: TGTGCCAGCAGCCTAAGCGGGATTAGGCATCAGCCCCAGCATTTT
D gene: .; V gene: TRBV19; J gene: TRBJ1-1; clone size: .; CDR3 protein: CASSNYRATADTEAFF; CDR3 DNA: TGTGCCAGTAGTAATTACAGGGCCACAGCGGACACTGAAGCTTTCTTT
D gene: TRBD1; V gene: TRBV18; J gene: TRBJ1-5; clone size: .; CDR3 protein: CASSPGTGSNQPQHF; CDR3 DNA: TGTGCCAGCTCACCCGGGACAGGGTCAAATCAGCCCCAGCATTTT
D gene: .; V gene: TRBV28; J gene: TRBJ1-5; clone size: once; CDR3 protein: CASSLGGYSNQPQHF; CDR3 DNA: TGTGCCAGCAGTTTAGGGGGGTATAGCAATCAGCCCCAGCATTTT